The clone carrying this T cell receptor beta chain was found a few times. The antigen is not known. The data were obtained in a study of cytomegalovirus exposure and HLA in healthy donors. V shed 0 bases and J shed 4 bases, with 13 bases lying between them. The germline V gene has CDR1 LGHNA and CDR2 YNFKEQ. CDR3 length: 16 amino acids. The PCR was carried out with 60 Vbeta primers and 13 Jbeta primers. The method was immunoSEQ multiplex PCR; TCRdb's version includes in-frame clones alone and lacks a portion of them. The table has around 160,000 clones, 65% to 80% seen once. Whole-study findings and limits: An analysis was carried out at a later point. It showed that HLA-associated TCR beta chains were more clonally expanded than equally common non-associated chains. With later analysis, a missense DCLRE1C variant became linked to TCR beta V- and J-gene trimming.

This rearrangement joins TRBV4-2 to TRBJ2-1; D unclear. The receptor was isolated from a man between 35 and 55 years old in good health and CMV-seropositive. The sequenced sample consisted of PBMCs. DNA for the CDR3: TGTGCCAGCAGCCAAGAAAGGTCGGCGGTTTACAATGAGCAGTTCTTC. It encodes CASSQERSAVYNEQFF.